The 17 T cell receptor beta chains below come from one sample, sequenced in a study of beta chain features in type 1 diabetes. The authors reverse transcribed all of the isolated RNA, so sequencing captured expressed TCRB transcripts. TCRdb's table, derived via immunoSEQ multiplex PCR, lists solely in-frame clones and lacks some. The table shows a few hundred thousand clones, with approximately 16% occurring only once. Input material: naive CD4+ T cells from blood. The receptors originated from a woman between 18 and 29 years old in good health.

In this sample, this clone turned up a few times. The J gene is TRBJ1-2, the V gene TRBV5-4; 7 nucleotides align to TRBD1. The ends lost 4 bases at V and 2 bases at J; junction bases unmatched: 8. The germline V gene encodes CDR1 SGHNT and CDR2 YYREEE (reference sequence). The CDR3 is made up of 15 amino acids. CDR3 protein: CASSLRTGGNYGYTF. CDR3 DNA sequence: TGTGCCAGCAGCCTACGGACAGGCGGGAACTATGGCTACACCTTC.

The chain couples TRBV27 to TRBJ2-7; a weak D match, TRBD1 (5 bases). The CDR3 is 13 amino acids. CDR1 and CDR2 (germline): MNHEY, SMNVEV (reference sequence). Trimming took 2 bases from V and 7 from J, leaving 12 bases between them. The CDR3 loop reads CASSLRGLGEQYF. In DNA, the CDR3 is TGTGCCAGCAGTTTAAGGGGCTTGGGGGAGCAGTACTTC.

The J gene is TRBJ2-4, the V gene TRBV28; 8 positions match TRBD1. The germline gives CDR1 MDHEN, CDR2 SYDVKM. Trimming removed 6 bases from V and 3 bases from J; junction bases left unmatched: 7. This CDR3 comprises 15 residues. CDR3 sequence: CASSTTGDGKNIQYF. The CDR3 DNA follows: TGTGCCAGCAGCACGACAGGGGATGGCAAAAACATTCAGTACTTC.

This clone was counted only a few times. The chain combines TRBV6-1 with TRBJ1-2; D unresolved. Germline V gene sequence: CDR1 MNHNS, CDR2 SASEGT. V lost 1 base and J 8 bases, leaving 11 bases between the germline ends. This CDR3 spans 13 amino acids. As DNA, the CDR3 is TGTGCCAGCAGTGAAGTAGATCGACTCGGCTACACCTTC. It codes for CASSEVDRLGYTF.

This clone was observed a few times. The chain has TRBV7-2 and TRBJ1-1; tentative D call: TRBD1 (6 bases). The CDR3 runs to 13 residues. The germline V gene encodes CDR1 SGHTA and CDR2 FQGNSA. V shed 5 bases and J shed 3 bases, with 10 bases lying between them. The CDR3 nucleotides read TGTGCCAGCAGCCTACAGGGTCACACTGAAGCTTTCTTT. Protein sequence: CASSLQGHTEAFF.

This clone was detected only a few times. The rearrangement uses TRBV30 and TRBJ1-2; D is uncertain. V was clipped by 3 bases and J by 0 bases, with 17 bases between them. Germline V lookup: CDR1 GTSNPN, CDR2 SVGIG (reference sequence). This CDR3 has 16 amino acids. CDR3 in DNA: TGTGCCTGGAGCAGGCCTCAGATTAGAGCTAACTATGGCTACACCTTC. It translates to CAWSRPQIRANYGYTF.

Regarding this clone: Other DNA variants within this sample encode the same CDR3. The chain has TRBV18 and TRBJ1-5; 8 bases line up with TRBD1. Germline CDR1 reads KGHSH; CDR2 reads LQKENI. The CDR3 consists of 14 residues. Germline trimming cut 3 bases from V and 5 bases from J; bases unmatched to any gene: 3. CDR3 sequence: CASSPGTGDQPQHF. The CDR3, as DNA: TGTGCCAGCTCACCGGGGACAGGAGATCAGCCCCAGCATTTT.

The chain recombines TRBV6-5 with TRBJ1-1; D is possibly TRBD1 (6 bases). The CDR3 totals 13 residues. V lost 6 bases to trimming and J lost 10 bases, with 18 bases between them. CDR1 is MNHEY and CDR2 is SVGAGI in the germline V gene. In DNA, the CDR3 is TGTGCCAGCAGCTTCTTTGAGGGCAGGGGAGCTTTCTTT. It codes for CASSFFEGRGAFF.

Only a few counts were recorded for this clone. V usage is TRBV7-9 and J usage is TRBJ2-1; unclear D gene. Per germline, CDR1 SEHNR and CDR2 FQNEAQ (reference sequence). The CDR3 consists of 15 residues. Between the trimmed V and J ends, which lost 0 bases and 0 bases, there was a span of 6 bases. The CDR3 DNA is TGTGCCAGCAGCTTAGCCCATAGCTCCTACAATGAGCAGTTCTTC. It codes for CASSLAHSSYNEQFF.

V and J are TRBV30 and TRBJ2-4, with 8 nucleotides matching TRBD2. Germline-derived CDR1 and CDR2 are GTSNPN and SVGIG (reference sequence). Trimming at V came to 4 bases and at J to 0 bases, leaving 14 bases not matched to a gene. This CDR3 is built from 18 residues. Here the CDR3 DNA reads TGTGCCTGGACCGCCAGCGGGAGACCCCCCTTAGCCAAAAACATTCAGTACTTC. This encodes CAWTASGRPPLAKNIQYF.

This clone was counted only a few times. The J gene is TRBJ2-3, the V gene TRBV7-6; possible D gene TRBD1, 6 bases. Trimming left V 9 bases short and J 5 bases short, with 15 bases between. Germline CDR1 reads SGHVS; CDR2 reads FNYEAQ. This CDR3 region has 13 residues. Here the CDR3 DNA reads TGTGCCAGTGGGATGGGGGCGCAAGATACGCAGTATTTT. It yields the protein CASGMGAQDTQYF.

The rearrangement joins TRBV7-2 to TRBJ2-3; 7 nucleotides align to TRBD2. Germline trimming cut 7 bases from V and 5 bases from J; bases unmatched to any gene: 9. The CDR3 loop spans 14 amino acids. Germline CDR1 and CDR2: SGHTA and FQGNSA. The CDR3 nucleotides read TGTGCCAGCATCCGGGGGAGGGCGGGAGATACGCAGTATTTT. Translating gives CASIRGRAGDTQYF. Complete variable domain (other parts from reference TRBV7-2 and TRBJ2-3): GAGVSQSPSNKVTEKGKDVELRCDPISGHTALYWYRQSLGQGLEFLIYFQGNSAPDKSGLPSDRFSAERTGGSVSTLTIQRTQQEDSAVYLCASIRGRAGDTQYFGPGTRLTVL.

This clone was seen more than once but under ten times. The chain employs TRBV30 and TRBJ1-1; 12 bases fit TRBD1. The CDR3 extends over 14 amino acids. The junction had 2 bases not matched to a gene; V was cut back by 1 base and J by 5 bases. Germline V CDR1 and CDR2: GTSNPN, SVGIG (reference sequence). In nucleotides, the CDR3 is TGTGCCTGGAGTGGGGACAGGGGGCGGACTGAAGCTTTCTTT. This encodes CAWSGDRGRTEAFF.

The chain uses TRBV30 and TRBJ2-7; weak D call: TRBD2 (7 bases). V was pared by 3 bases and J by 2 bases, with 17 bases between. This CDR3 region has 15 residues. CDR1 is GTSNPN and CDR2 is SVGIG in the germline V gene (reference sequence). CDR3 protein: CAWSPKGGRAYEQYF. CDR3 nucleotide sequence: TGTGCCTGGAGCCCTAAAGGGGGGAGGGCCTACGAGCAGTACTTC.

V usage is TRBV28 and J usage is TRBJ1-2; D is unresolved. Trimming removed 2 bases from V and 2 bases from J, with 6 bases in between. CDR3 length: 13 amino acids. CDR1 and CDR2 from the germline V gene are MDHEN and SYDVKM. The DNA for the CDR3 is TGTGCCAGCAGTTTAGCAGTCAACTATGGCTACACCTTC. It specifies CASSLAVNYGYTF.

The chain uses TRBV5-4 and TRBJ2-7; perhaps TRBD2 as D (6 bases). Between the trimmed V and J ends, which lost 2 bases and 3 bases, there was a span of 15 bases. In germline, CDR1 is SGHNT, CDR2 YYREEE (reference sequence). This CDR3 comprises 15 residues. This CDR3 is CASSLSSGSYYEQYF. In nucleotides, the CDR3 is TGTGCCAGCAGCTTAAGTAGCGGATCCTACTACGAGCAGTACTTC.

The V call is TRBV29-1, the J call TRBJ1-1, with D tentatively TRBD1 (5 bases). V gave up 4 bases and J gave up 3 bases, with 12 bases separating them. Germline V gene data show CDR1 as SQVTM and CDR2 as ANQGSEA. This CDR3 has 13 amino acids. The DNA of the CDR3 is TGCAGCGTTGCTTCGGGGGGAGACACTGAAGCTTTCTTT. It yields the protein CSVASGGDTEAFF.